This TCR beta chain stems from a study of blood T cell repertoires in COVID-19. On the study more broadly: PBMCs, B-cell-depleted T cells, or T cells provided the cDNA or gDNA that made up the material.

Germline lookup yields CDR1 KGHSH and CDR2 LQKENI. The V and J ends lost 4 bases and 0 bases, in that order; junction bases with no gene match: 0. The CDR3 is 14 amino acids. Method: immunoSEQ multiplex PCR; TCRdb's copy keeps in-frame clones and lacks some. The data contain about 64,000 clones, about nine tenths of them singletons. Followed over time, Seattle patients had been enrolled while infection was active. J is TRBJ1-3 and V is TRBV18; TRBD1 agrees at 7 bases. Source material: peripheral blood. This clonotype was sampled from a woman aged 60-70 years with COVID-19, enrolled during active disease. CDR3 loop: CASSRDSSGNTIYF. For the CDR3, the DNA is TGTGCCAGCTCACGGGACAGCTCTGGAAACACCATATATTTT.